Each of the 17 T cell receptor beta chains below was sequenced from the same sample in a study of T cells in Graves' hyperthyroidism and ophthalmopathy. RNA transcripts were the template for amplifying TCR beta CDR3 regions. The TCR CDR3 was amplified in a first-round RT-PCR using the HTBI primer set. One entry per CDR3 protein results from TCRdb running MiXCR on the multiplex PCR reads. The table has tens of thousands of distinct CDR3 sequences, under 55% seen once. Sequencing used blood. The receptor source for this set is a woman aged 25 to 45 with Graves' hyperthyroidism.

The rearrangement joins TRBV25-1 to TRBJ1-4, with D possibly being TRBD1 (5 bases). The V gene lost 0 bases and the J gene lost 13 bases, with 15 bases spanning the gap. The CDR3 sequence is 14 residues long. Germline values: CDR1 MGHDK, CDR2 SYGVNS. The chain's CDR3 is CASSEYYGDQGLFF. The CDR3 DNA reads TGTGCCAGCAGTGAATATTACGGGGATCAGGGACTGTTTTTT.

This clonotype has a count of ten or more. The chain joins TRBV4-1 to TRBJ2-3; D remains ambiguous. The CDR3 has 15 amino acids. CDR1 is MGHRA, CDR2 YSYEKL, per germline. V lost 2 bases and J 1 base, leaving 10 bases between the germline ends. CDR3 loop: CASSQPDQGTDTQYF. The CDR3 DNA is TGCGCCAGCAGCCAACCTGATCAGGGCACAGATACGCAGTATTTT.

This clonotype is medium-sized (0.01 to 0.1%) within its sample. V and J are TRBV2 and TRBJ1-1; D gene uncertain. This CDR3 is built from 12 residues. Trimming shortened V by 1 base and J by 1 base, and 1 base separated the two germline ends. In germline, CDR1 is SNHLY, CDR2 FYNNEI. DNA of the CDR3: TGTGCCAGCAGTGAAGGGAACACTGAAGCTTTCTTT. The encoded protein is CASSEGNTEAFF. The whole variable domain, filled in from reference TRBV2 and TRBJ1-1, reads EPEVTQTPSHQVTQMGQEVILRCVPISNHLYFYWYRQILGQKVEFLVSFYNNEISEKSEIFDDQFSVERPDGSNFTLKIRSTKLEDSAMYFCASSEGNTEAFFGQGTRLTVV.

The chain uses TRBV2 and TRBJ2-1, with TRBD2 as a possible D gene (6 bases). V was cut by 10 bases and J by 1 base, with 17 bases left in between. Germline values: CDR1 SNHLY, CDR2 FYNNEI. The CDR3 length is 15 residues. The CDR3 DNA reads as TGTGCCACCAGGGCAACCGGGGGTTCCTACAATGAGCAGTTCTTC. Its translation: CATRATGGSYNEQFF.

V is TRBV20-1 and J is TRBJ2-7; either TRBD1 or TRBD2 may fit D (5 bases each). CDR1 and CDR2 (germline): DFQATT, SNEGSKA (reference sequence). CDR3 size: 13 residues. The CDR3 sequence: CSQLRDGSYEQYF. The CDR3 nucleotides are TGCAGCCAACTCCGGGACGGTTCCTACGAGCAGTACTTC.

This clonotype was picked up many times. V is TRBV18 and J is TRBJ2-5; D assignment may be TRBD1 or TRBD2 (5 bases each). Germline values: CDR1 KGHSH, CDR2 LQKENI. Trimming left V 10 bases short and J 5 bases short, with 17 bases between. CDR3 length equals 13 residues. Written as DNA, the CDR3 is TGTGCCACCATGGACGGGGCAAGTGAGACCCAGTACTTC. Protein: CATMDGASETQYF.

The J gene is TRBJ2-3, the V gene TRBV30, with D perhaps being TRBD1 or TRBD2 (6 bases each). This CDR3 spans 15 amino acids. Deletions cut 7 bases from V and 6 bases from J, with 23 bases between. The germline V gene encodes CDR1 GTSNPN and CDR2 SVGIG (reference sequence). The CDR3 is CASSDGGLRRDTQYF. The CDR3 DNA follows: TGTGCCTCCTCGGACGGGGGCCTGAGGAGGGATACGCAGTATTTT.

This clonotype is medium-sized in the sample. The V and J genes are TRBV2 and TRBJ2-7; D is unclear. The germline V gene has CDR1 SNHLY and CDR2 FYNNEI. The CDR3 has 12 amino acids. V shed 5 bases and J shed 3 bases, with 8 bases lying between them. The CDR3 loop is CASSTEYYEQYF. CDR3 sequence (DNA): TGTGCCAGCAGTACAGAATACTACGAGCAGTACTTC.

This clonotype was observed many times. The chain has TRBV5-4 and TRBJ1-4; D might be TRBD1 (5 bases). Per the germline V gene, CDR1 is SGHNT and CDR2 is YYREEE (reference sequence). This CDR3 is 16 amino acids long. Trimming left V 5 bases short and J 0 bases short, with 14 bases between. Here the CDR3 DNA reads TGTGCCAGCAGTGTGGGGACCCCGGCAACTAATGAAAAACTGTTTTTT. Translation: CASSVGTPATNEKLFF.

A remark on this clonotype: One end of the junction is discordant with germline, which a read error may explain. The chain carries TRBV11-2 and TRBJ1-4; D gene uncertain. Germline CDR1 reads SGHAT; CDR2 reads FQNNGV. This CDR3 is built from 15 residues. CDR3 protein: CANSLGHATNEKLFF. DNA for the CDR3: TGTGCCAACAGCCTAGGCCACGCAACTAATGAAAAACTGTTTTTT.

This clonotype was recorded many times. The CDR3 DNA reads TGCGCCAGCAGCTTGACGGCTAGGAGCTCCTACAATGAGCAGTTCTTC. Translating it yields CASSLTARSSYNEQFF. The chain uses TRBV5-1 and TRBJ2-1; D is ambiguous. The V gene lost 1 base and the J gene lost 0 bases, with 11 bases spanning the gap. CDR1 and CDR2 from the germline V gene are SGHRS and YFSETQ. The length of the CDR3 is 16 residues.

Sample share makes this clonotype medium-sized (0.01 to 0.1%). The genes are TRBV15 and TRBJ2-3, with D perhaps matching TRBD1 (6 bases). CDR1 and CDR2 (germline): LNHNV, YYDKDF (reference sequence). The CDR3 extends over 16 amino acids. The V end was cut by 0 bases, the J end by 2 bases, with 12 bases between. The CDR3 loop reads CATSREGARVTDTQYF. The CDR3 nucleotides are TGTGCCACCAGCAGAGAGGGGGCGCGAGTCACAGATACGCAGTATTTT.

CDR3 sequence: CASSHGTSGSETQYF. The DNA for the CDR3 is TGTGCCAGCAGCCATGGGACTAGCGGGAGTGAGACCCAGTACTTC. The chain joins TRBV7-9 to TRBJ2-5, with 14 positions matching TRBD2. Looked up from germline, CDR1 is SEHNR and CDR2 is FQNEAQ (reference sequence). The trim removed 5 bases at V and 5 bases at J, leaving 4 bases unmatched. The CDR3 has 15 amino acids.

This chain links TRBV30 with TRBJ1-3; tentative D call: TRBD1 (5 bases). The CDR3 sequence is 13 residues long. The germline V and J ends were trimmed by 3 bases and 8 bases, with 14 bases remaining between them. Germline V gives CDR1 GTSNPN, CDR2 SVGIG (reference sequence). As DNA, the CDR3 is TGTGCCTGGAGCGCCGGGGGGTTGGACACCATATATTTT. Its protein is CAWSAGGLDTIYF.

This clonotype has at least ten counts. The genes are TRBV5-6 and TRBJ1-2; D remains ambiguous. Trimming removed 2 bases from V and 2 bases from J, with 13 bases in between. The CDR3 length is 15 residues. Looked up from germline, CDR1 is SGHDT and CDR2 is YYEEEE. The DNA of the CDR3 is TGTGCCAGCAGCTTACTTGAGGGTCTCAACTATGGCTACACCTTC. Translating it yields CASSLLEGLNYGYTF.

The chain combines TRBV10-3 with TRBJ2-1; 9 nucleotides agree with TRBD2. The CDR3 loop spans 16 amino acids. After removal of 2 bases from V and 4 bases from J, the junction contained 6 bases not matched to a gene. In germline, CDR1 is ENHRY, CDR2 SYGVKD. Here the CDR3 reads CAISEASGTGYNEQFF. As DNA, the CDR3 is TGTGCCATCAGTGAGGCTAGCGGGACCGGTTACAATGAGCAGTTCTTC.

Concerning this clonotype itself: The conserved phenylalanine or tryptophan is not found at the CDR3 terminus, so this likely reflects a read error. V and J are TRBV11-3 and TRBJ2-7, with unresolved D. From germline, CDR1 is SGHNT and CDR2 YENEEA. CDR3 length equals 11 residues. The CDR3 nucleotides are TGTGACAGCAGTCAGCGAGACGAGCAGTACCTC. Its translation: CDSSQRDEQYL.